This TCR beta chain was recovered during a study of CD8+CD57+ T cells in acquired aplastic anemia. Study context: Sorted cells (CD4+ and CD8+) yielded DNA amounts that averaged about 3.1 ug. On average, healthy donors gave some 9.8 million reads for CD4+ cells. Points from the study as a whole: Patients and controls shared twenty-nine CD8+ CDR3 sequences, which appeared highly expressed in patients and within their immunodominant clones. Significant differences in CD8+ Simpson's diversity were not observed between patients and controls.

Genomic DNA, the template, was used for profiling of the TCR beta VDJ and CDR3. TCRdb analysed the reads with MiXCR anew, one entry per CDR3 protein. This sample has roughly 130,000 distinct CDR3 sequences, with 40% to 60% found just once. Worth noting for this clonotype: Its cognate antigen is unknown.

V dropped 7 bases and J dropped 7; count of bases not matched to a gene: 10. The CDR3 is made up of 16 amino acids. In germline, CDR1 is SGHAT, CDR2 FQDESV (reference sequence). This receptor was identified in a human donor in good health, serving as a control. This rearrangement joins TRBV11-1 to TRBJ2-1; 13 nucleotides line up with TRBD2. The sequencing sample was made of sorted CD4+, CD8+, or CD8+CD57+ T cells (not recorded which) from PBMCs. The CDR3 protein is CASNPTSGGAGNEQFF. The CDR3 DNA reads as TGTGCCAGCAACCCTACTAGCGGGGGGGCTGGGAATGAGCAGTTCTTC. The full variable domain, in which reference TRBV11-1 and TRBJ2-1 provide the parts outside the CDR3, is EAEVAQSPRYKITEKSQAVAFWCDPISGHATLYWYRQILGQGPELLVQFQDESVVDDSQLPKDRFSAERLKGVDSTLKIQPAELGDSAMYLCASNPTSGGAGNEQFFGPGTRLTVL.